These T cell receptor beta chains were read from a single sample in a study of control samples from healthy donors and cancer patients. Clones were sequenced by immunoSEQ multiplex PCR, and TCRdb holds only the in-frame ones, with some missing. The sample lists 100,000 to 150,000 clones, 92% occurring once. The specimen was PBMCs. The receptor source for this set is a man at least 80 years old with head and neck cancer. CDR3s include the opening cysteine and the closing phenylalanine or tryptophan. A D gene is named only where the DNA matches it firmly. Size is omitted from some rows. Given values are once, few, many or a class for expanded clones.

>14|NA|NA|TRBV19|TRBJ1-2
TGTGCCAGTAGTATGAACACAGGAAACTATGGCTACACCTTC
CASSMNTGNYGYTF
>13|NA|NA|TRBV19|TRBJ1-1
TGTGCCAGTAGACGTCTTGGGGATACTGAAGCTTTCTTT
CASRRLGDTEAFF
>16|TRBD2|NA|TRBV7-9|TRBJ2-1
TGTGCCAGCAGCCCCACCAGCGGGGGGGGTTACAATGAGCAGTTCTTC
CASSPTSGGGYNEQFF
>13|NA|NA|TRBV6-5|TRBJ1-4
TGTGCCAGCAGGGCATTCGGCAATGAAAAACTGTTTTTT
CASRAFGNEKLFF
>15|NA|NA|TRBV19|TRBJ1-6
TGTGCCAGTAGTATAGTCGGGATCGACAGGTCACCCCTCCACTTT
CASSIVGIDRSPLHF
>17|NA|NA|TRBV5-1|TRBJ2-6
TGCGCCAGCAGCTTGGATGGGGCCTACTCTGGGGCCAACGTCCTGACTTTC
CASSLDGAYSGANVLTF
>16|TRBD1|NA|TRBV2|TRBJ2-2
TGTGCCAGCAGTAGGACAGGGGGCCGTGGTGCCGGGGAGCTGTTTTTT
CASSRTGGRGAGELFF
>13|NA|NA|TRBV12-3/TRBV12-4|TRBJ1-5
TGTGCCAGCAGCAAAAGGGAGTCTCAGCCCCAGCATTTT
CASSKRESQPQHF
>14|TRBD2|NA|TRBV12-5|TRBJ2-2
TGTGCTAGTACGGGGGGGACGAACACCGGGGAGCTGTTTTTT
CASTGGTNTGELFF
>14|NA|once|TRBV19|TRBJ1-5
TGTGCCAGTAGGAGGACAGTTAGCAATCAGCCCCAGCATTTT
CASRRTVSNQPQHF